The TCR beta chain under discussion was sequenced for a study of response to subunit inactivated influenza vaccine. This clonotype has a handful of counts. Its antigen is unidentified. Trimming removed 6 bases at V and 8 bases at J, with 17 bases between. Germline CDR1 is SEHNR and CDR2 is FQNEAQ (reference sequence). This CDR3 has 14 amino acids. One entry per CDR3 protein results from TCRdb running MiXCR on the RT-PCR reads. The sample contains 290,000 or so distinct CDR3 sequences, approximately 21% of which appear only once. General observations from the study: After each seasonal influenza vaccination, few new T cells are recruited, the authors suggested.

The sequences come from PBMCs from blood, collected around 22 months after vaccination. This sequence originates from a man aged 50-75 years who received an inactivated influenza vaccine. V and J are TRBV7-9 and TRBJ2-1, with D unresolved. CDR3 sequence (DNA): TGTGCCAGCAGGCACAACAGAGAGACTGATGAGCAGTTCTTC. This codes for CASRHNRETDEQFF.